These 4 T cell receptor beta chains were sequenced from one sample in a study of blood T cell repertoires in COVID-19. Sequencing used immunoSEQ multiplex PCR; TCRdb keeps in-frame clones, though not all of them. The data show about 300,000 clones, 88% seen once. The specimen was peripheral blood. These receptors all stem from a woman aged 25-40 years with COVID-19, enrolled during active disease.

The rearrangement joins TRBV13 to TRBJ2-1; 8 bases align to TRBD2. The CDR3 has 16 amino acids. CDR1 PRHDT and CDR2 FYEKMQ come from the germline V gene (reference sequence). The V gene end was trimmed by 5 bases and the J gene end by 4 bases; junction bases not matched to a gene: 10. The CDR3 here is CASSPRGSSGYNEQFF. In DNA, the CDR3 is TGTGCCAGCAGCCCACGGGGGTCTAGCGGGTACAATGAGCAGTTCTTC. The whole variable domain, filled in from reference TRBV13 and TRBJ2-1, reads AAGVIQSPRHLIKEKRETATLKCYPIPRHDTVYWYQQGPGQDPQFLISFYEKMQSDKGSIPDRFSAQQFSDYHSELNMSSLELGDSALYFCASSPRGSSGYNEQFFGPGTRLTVL.

This chain uses TRBV6-5 with TRBJ1-4; TRBD1 matches 8 bases. The V gene end was trimmed by 1 base and the J gene end by 3 bases; junction bases not matched to a gene: 1. There are 15 residues in the CDR3. Germline CDR1 and CDR2: MNHEY and SVGAGI. The CDR3 sequence: CASSYYRGANEKLFF. CDR3 sequence (DNA): TGTGCCAGCAGTTACTACAGGGGGGCTAATGAAAAACTGTTTTTT.

This chain connects TRBV5-1 to TRBJ2-7; TRBD1 might be the D (5 bases). This CDR3 spans 14 amino acids. V lost 2 bases and J 2 bases, leaving 11 bases between the germline ends. Germline V lookup: CDR1 SGHRS, CDR2 YFSETQ. The DNA of the CDR3 is TGCGCCAGCAGCTTAGACAGACACCCCTACGAGCAGTACTTC. Its translation: CASSLDRHPYEQYF.

This clone has ten or more counts. The CDR3 is CASSPEWRRETQYF. CDR3 in DNA: TGTGCCAGCAGCCCTGAATGGCGGCGGGAGACCCAGTACTTC. This chain joins TRBV7-9 and TRBJ2-5; D is undetermined. Trimming took off 5 bases at V and 5 bases at J, with 15 bases between the two ends. Germline CDR1 SEHNR, CDR2 FQNEAQ (reference sequence). The CDR3 sequence is 14 residues long.